Below, 14 T cell receptor beta chains from the same sample are listed, as sequenced in a study of blood T cell repertoires in COVID-19. Here immunoSEQ multiplex PCR was the method, and the copy in TCRdb shows in-frame clones only, minus some. The data hold about 230,000 clones, with 88% observed a single time. The sample comprised PBMCs or T cells enriched from blood (not recorded which). These receptors were taken from a woman aged 25 to 45 who had been exposed to COVID-19.

The chain recombines TRBV2 with TRBJ2-5; TRBD2 aligns across 7 bases. The germline V gene encodes CDR1 SNHLY and CDR2 FYNNEI. Unmatched junction bases numbered 8, after V lost 6 bases and J lost 1 base. The CDR3 sequence is 15 residues long. Here the CDR3 reads CASRTGGSGQETQYF. The CDR3 bases are TGTGCCAGCAGGACGGGGGGTAGCGGCCAAGAGACCCAGTACTTC.

The V and J genes are TRBV20-1 and TRBJ2-5, with 7 bases aligning to TRBD2. The CDR3 runs 15 residues. Trimming removed 3 bases from V and 3 bases from J; junction bases left unmatched: 10. Germline values: CDR1 DFQATT, CDR2 SNEGSKA (reference sequence). CDR3 region: CSASVRGRGEETQYF. DNA of the CDR3: TGCAGTGCTAGTGTCCGCGGGAGAGGTGAAGAGACCCAGTACTTC.

This sequence joins TRBV28 and TRBJ1-1, with 8 bases aligning to TRBD1. This CDR3 spans 15 amino acids. The V gene's germline CDR1 is MDHEN and CDR2 SYDVKM. The ends lost 5 bases at V and 1 base at J; junction bases unmatched: 6. The CDR3 reads CASSTTGTGNTEAFF. The CDR3 DNA reads as TGTGCCAGCAGTACGACCGGGACAGGGAACACTGAAGCTTTCTTT.

This chain links TRBV27 with TRBJ1-1; 11 bases fit TRBD1. The CDR3 is 16 amino acids. From germline, CDR1 is MNHEY and CDR2 SMNVEV (reference sequence). V shed 7 bases, J shed 4 bases, and the junction held 11 bases outside the gene matches. Written as DNA, the CDR3 is TGTGCCAGCACTGTAGCGGGACAGGGGGTTCTCACTGAAGCTTTCTTT. This translates into CASTVAGQGVLTEAFF.

This chain joins TRBV25-1 and TRBJ2-2; 9 nucleotides match TRBD2. The CDR3 contains 15 residues. Per germline, CDR1 MGHDK and CDR2 SYGVNS. V shed 3 bases, J shed 4 bases, and the junction held 3 bases outside the gene matches. The CDR3 loop is CASSETSGFTGELFF. In DNA form, the CDR3 reads TGTGCCAGCAGTGAGACTAGCGGATTCACCGGGGAGCTGTTTTTT.

This clone has just one count. The chain carries TRBV7-8 and TRBJ1-1; maybe TRBD1 (5 bases). CDR3 size: 15 residues. V was trimmed by 0 bases and J by 8 bases, leaving 16 bases between them. Looked up from germline, CDR1 is SGHVS and CDR2 is FQNEAQ. The CDR3: CASSLAAGGSFEAFF. The CDR3, as DNA: TGTGCCAGCAGCTTAGCGGCCGGGGGGAGCTTCGAAGCTTTCTTT.

This chain uses TRBV29-1 with TRBJ1-4; 8 bases align to TRBD1. The ends lost 6 bases at V and 7 bases at J; junction bases unmatched: 7. The germline V gene has CDR1 SQVTM and CDR2 ANQGSEA. The CDR3 has 13 amino acids. CDR3 protein: CSVATGVGEKLFF. The DNA of the CDR3 is TGCAGCGTCGCGACAGGGGTGGGTGAAAAACTGTTTTTT.

CDR3 loop: CASSVMSGGSYEQYF. The CDR3 region has the DNA TGTGCCAGCAGCGTAATGTCAGGGGGATCCTACGAGCAGTACTTC. This sequence joins TRBV9 and TRBJ2-7; 7 bases line up with TRBD1. V shed 1 base, J shed 1 base, and the junction held 5 bases outside the gene matches. The CDR3 runs 15 residues. Germline V lookup: CDR1 SGDLS, CDR2 YYNGEE.

This clone was counted between two and nine times. The chain has TRBV21-1 and TRBJ2-3; TRBD1 is the table's D call, not checked against the DNA. TRBV21-1 is a listed pseudogene. This CDR3 spans 18 amino acids. The CDR3 protein is CASSKRQSMGPLSDTQYF. The CDR3 bases are TGTGCCAGCAGCAAAAGGCAGTCCATGGGCCCTTTATCGGATACGCAGTATTTT.

The chain combines TRBV2 with TRBJ1-5; D unclear. Germline V gene data show CDR1 as SNHLY and CDR2 as FYNNEI. V was cut by 8 bases and J by 7 bases, with 15 bases left in between. CDR3 length equals 13 residues. For the CDR3, the DNA is TGTGCCAGCGCGCGGGAGGCGGGACAGCCCCAGCATTTT. Protein product: CASAREAGQPQHF.

J is TRBJ2-5 and V is TRBV7-9; D call uncertain. Germline V lookup: CDR1 SEHNR, CDR2 FQNEAQ (reference sequence). The CDR3 has 11 residues. V shed 4 bases and J shed 3 bases, with 3 bases lying between them. DNA for the CDR3: TGTGCCAGCAGCTATAAAGAGACCCAGTACTTC. Residues: CASSYKETQYF.

Remarks on this clone: Distinct nucleotide sequences in the sample also encode this CDR3. V and J are TRBV5-1 and TRBJ1-1; D gene ambiguous. The CDR3 length is 12 residues. With 0 bases removed from V and 5 bases from J, the gap between germline ends came to 5 bases. Looked up from germline, CDR1 is SGHRS and CDR2 is YFSETQ. The CDR3 sequence: CASSLGQTEAFF. As DNA, the CDR3 is TGCGCCAGCAGCTTGGGGCAGACTGAAGCTTTCTTT.

The chain employs TRBV12-3 or TRBV12-4 and TRBJ1-2; D is undetermined. V lost 5 bases, J lost 4 bases, and 11 bases lay in between. This CDR3 comprises 13 residues. The CDR3 DNA reads TGTGCCAGCAGTGGGGTGCGGGGCTATGGCTACACCTTC. This encodes CASSGVRGYGYTF.

The V gene is TRBV10-2, the J gene TRBJ1-1; 8 bases match TRBD1. Germline assignment: CDR1 WSHSY and CDR2 SAAADI. This CDR3 is built from 11 residues. With V trimmed by 9 bases and J by 6 bases, 3 bases remained unmatched. The CDR3 here is CASGQGAEAFF. The CDR3, as DNA: TGCGCCAGTGGACAGGGAGCTGAAGCTTTCTTT.